The 20 T cell receptor beta chains reported below all come from one sample, sequenced in a study of identical twins. TCRdb re-analysed the 5' RACE reads in MiXCR, keeping a single row per CDR3 protein. The table records 1,800,000 or so distinct CDR3 sequences, 25% to 35% of them present only once. The sequenced material came from cord blood. These receptors came from a newborn girl in good health.

This rearrangement joins TRBV20-1 to TRBJ1-6; no clear D. With 0 bases removed from V and 0 bases from J, the gap between germline ends came to 12 bases. The V gene's germline CDR1 is DFQATT and CDR2 SNEGSKA (reference sequence). There are 17 residues in the CDR3. As DNA, the CDR3 is TGCAGTGCTAGAGATGGGCAGAAAAGCTCCTATAATTCACCCCTCCACTTT. Translating it yields CSARDGQKSSYNSPLHF.

V and J are TRBV20-1 and TRBJ1-2, with 8 bases lining up with TRBD1. Germline CDR1 DFQATT, CDR2 SNEGSKA (reference sequence). The J segment lost 2 bases and the V segment lost 2 bases, leaving 10 bases of the junction unmatched. The CDR3 is made up of 16 amino acids. DNA of the CDR3: TGCAGTGCTAGACTAACGGCCGGGACAGGAAACTATGGCTACACCTTC. This translates into CSARLTAGTGNYGYTF.

This clonotype occurred a few times. V gene TRBV11-3 combines with J gene TRBJ2-4, with TRBD2 identical over 8 bases. CDR1 is SGHNT, CDR2 YENEEA, per germline. Germline trimming cut 3 bases from V and 0 bases from J; bases unmatched to any gene: 10. The CDR3 covers 18 residues. The CDR3 is CASSLAGGHRPAKNIQYF. CDR3 nucleotides: TGTGCCAGCAGCTTGGCGGGGGGCCACAGACCAGCCAAAAACATTCAGTACTTC.

A few counts support this clonotype. The chain recombines TRBV10-3 with TRBJ2-1; 7 bases fit TRBD2. Losses at the gene ends were 9 bases for V and 0 bases for J; bases not matched to a gene: 5. This CDR3 is built from 14 residues. The V gene's germline CDR1 is ENHRY and CDR2 SYGVKD. The CDR3 region has the DNA TGTGCCATAAAGCGGGACGACTCCTACAATGAGCAGTTCTTC. This sequence encodes CAIKRDDSYNEQFF.

The rearrangement links TRBV4-2 to TRBJ1-1; 8 bases line up with TRBD1. The length of the CDR3 is 18 residues. After removal of 3 bases from V and 0 bases from J, the junction contained 12 bases not matched to a gene. CDR1 is LGHNA and CDR2 is YNFKEQ in the germline V gene. The CDR3 loop reads CASSHQRTGLRLNTEAFF. CDR3 nucleotides: TGTGCCAGCAGCCACCAACGGACAGGGCTACGATTGAACACTGAAGCTTTCTTT.

The gene calls are TRBV7-2 and TRBJ2-5; D is possibly TRBD2 (6 bases). With the DNA end fitting TRBJ2-7 better, the J assignment may be wrong. The V gene's germline CDR1 is SGHTA and CDR2 FQGNSA. There are 14 residues in the CDR3. The CDR3: CASSLAEGVGEQYF. The CDR3 DNA follows: TGTGCCAGCAGCTTAGCGGAGGGAGTGGGCGAGCAGTACTTC.

The chain recombines TRBV28 with TRBJ1-5, with TRBD1 matching 11 bases. V shed 5 bases, J shed 5 bases, and the junction held 5 bases outside the gene matches. This CDR3 comprises 15 residues. Germline assignment: CDR1 MDHEN and CDR2 SYDVKM. The CDR3 DNA reads as TGTGCCAGCAGTCCCTCGGGACAGGGGGATCAGCCCCAGCATTTT. Amino acids: CASSPSGQGDQPQHF.

A few counts support this clonotype. The chain couples TRBV7-6 to TRBJ2-2; a weak D match, TRBD1 (5 bases). The germline V gene encodes CDR1 SGHVS and CDR2 FNYEAQ. This CDR3 spans 15 amino acids. Trimming removed 5 bases at V and 5 bases at J, with 15 bases between. The CDR3 is CASSPQGRVTGELFF. CDR3 in DNA: TGTGCCAGCAGCCCTCAGGGTAGGGTTACCGGGGAGCTGTTTTTT.

This clonotype was seen more than once but under ten times. The chain recombines TRBV25-1 with TRBJ2-2; tentative D call: TRBD2 (8 bases). This CDR3 has 20 amino acids. Trimming cost V 8 bases and J 6 bases, with 34 bases left between them. CDR1 is MGHDK and CDR2 is SYGVNS in the germline V gene. CDR3 in DNA: TGTGCCAGCCCTCTTACAGGGGCGCCAGCGGGAGATGCGGGGCCCGGGGAGCTGTTTTTT. Residues: CASPLTGAPAGDAGPGELFF.

Only a few counts were recorded for this clonotype. The chain couples TRBV11-2 to TRBJ2-1, with a possible D match to TRBD1 (6 bases). Trimming removed 1 base from V and 4 bases from J, with 14 bases in between. The CDR3 has 16 amino acids. CDR1 is SGHAT, CDR2 FQNNGV, per germline. This CDR3 is CASSLGLRGRYNEQFF. CDR3 in DNA: TGTGCCAGCAGCTTAGGCCTCAGGGGACGATACAATGAGCAGTTCTTC.

This clonotype was counted only a few times. The chain joins TRBV7-9 to TRBJ1-1; D is possibly TRBD1 (6 bases). Germline V gives CDR1 SEHNR, CDR2 FQNEAQ (reference sequence). This CDR3 contains 16 residues. V was clipped by 0 bases and J by 1 base, with 12 bases between them. CDR3 region: CASSLAGATPNTEAFF. CDR3 nucleotide sequence: TGTGCCAGCAGCTTAGCGGGGGCAACTCCGAACACTGAAGCTTTCTTT.

This clonotype was picked up a small number of times. The gene calls are TRBV20-1 and TRBJ2-1, with 10 bases lining up with TRBD2. The CDR3 runs 14 residues. Unmatched junction bases numbered 5, after V lost 5 bases and J lost 4 bases. The germline CDR1 and CDR2 sequences are DFQATT and SNEGSKA (reference sequence). CDR3 coding DNA: TGCAGTGCTTTTGATAGCGGGGGGTACAATGAGCAGTTCTTC. Its translation is CSAFDSGGYNEQFF.

The chain combines TRBV11-2 with TRBJ2-3; TRBD2 aligns across 13 bases. CDR3 length: 17 amino acids. In germline, CDR1 is SGHAT, CDR2 FQNNGV. V trimming: 5 bases; J trimming: 4 bases; junction bases outside the gene matches: 9. The CDR3 DNA reads TGTGCCAGCAGCAGGGGACTAGCGGGAAACCGCGCAGATACGCAGTATTTT. This codes for CASSRGLAGNRADTQYF.

This clonotype was seen only a few times. The V call is TRBV27, the J call TRBJ2-1, with 12 bases identical to TRBD2. Losses at the gene ends were 4 bases for V and 5 bases for J; bases not matched to a gene: 6. The CDR3 loop spans 16 amino acids. The germline V gene encodes CDR1 MNHEY and CDR2 SMNVEV (reference sequence). CDR3 loop: CASSSFGLAGNNEQFF. The CDR3 region has the DNA TGTGCCAGCAGTTCATTCGGACTAGCGGGGAACAATGAGCAGTTCTTC.

This clonotype has at least ten counts. The chain recombines TRBV20-1 with TRBJ1-4; D not resolved. Germline assignment: CDR1 DFQATT and CDR2 SNEGSKA (reference sequence). Trimming removed 2 bases from V and 2 bases from J, with 18 bases in between. This CDR3 is built from 17 residues. The CDR3: CSARTPPGPSTNEKLFF. The CDR3, as DNA: TGCAGTGCTAGAACCCCCCCGGGTCCCTCCACTAATGAAAAACTGTTTTTT.

This clonotype was observed a single time. The V gene is TRBV2, the J gene TRBJ1-4; D not resolved. V lost 2 bases, J lost 8 bases, and 3 bases lay in between. Germline loops: CDR1 SNHLY, CDR2 FYNNEI. There are 11 residues in the CDR3. Written as DNA, the CDR3 is TGTGCCAGCAGTGAACAGGAAAAACTGTTTTTT. Translated, it gives CASSEQEKLFF.

This clonotype has just a few counts. The chain carries TRBV13 and TRBJ2-4; 10 positions match TRBD2. The J call may be faulty, since TRBJ2-7 better matches the DNA end. The CDR3 has 16 amino acids. The germline V gene has CDR1 PRHDT and CDR2 FYEKMQ (reference sequence). CDR3 bases: TGTGCCAGCAGCTCAACACCACTAGCGGGAAACTACGAGCAGTACTTC. Translated, it gives CASSSTPLAGNYEQYF.

The chain employs TRBV5-1 and TRBJ2-1, with D unresolved. The ends were cut back, 0 bases at V and 2 bases at J, with 9 bases in the middle. Germline lookup yields CDR1 SGHRS and CDR2 YFSETQ. The CDR3 length is 15 residues. In nucleotides, the CDR3 is TGCGCCAGCAGCTTGGGCAGTATAGCCTACAATGAGCAGTTCTTC. Its protein product is CASSLGSIAYNEQFF.

This clonotype was observed a single time. DNA of the CDR3: TGCAGTGCTGTAGCCGCGGGTTTTGGCTATGGCTACACCTTC. Translated, it gives CSAVAAGFGYGYTF. This chain joins TRBV20-1 and TRBJ1-2; D is unresolved. Looked up from germline, CDR1 is DFQATT and CDR2 is SNEGSKA (reference sequence). V dropped 5 bases and J dropped 4 bases, with 17 bases sitting between them. The CDR3 extends over 14 amino acids.

About this clonotype: The junction and the germline gene differ at one end; a read error may be behind it. The V and J genes are TRBV7-9 and TRBJ1-6; TRBD1 aligns across 9 bases. CDR1 SEHNR and CDR2 FQNEAQ come from the germline V gene (reference sequence). This CDR3 is built from 14 residues. The CDR3: CASTLDRGDSPLHF. The CDR3 DNA reads TGTGCCAGCACCTTAGACAGGGGGGATTCACCCCTCCACTTT. Complete variable domain (other parts from reference TRBV7-9 and TRBJ1-6): DTGVSQNPRHKITKRGQNVTFRCDPISEHNRLYWYRQTLGQGPEFLTYFQNEAQLEKSRLLSDRFSAERPKGSFSTLEIQRTEQGDSAMYLCASTLDRGDSPLHFGNGTRLTVT.